This TCR beta chain is drawn from a study of regulatory T cells in long-lasting Graves disease. Overall study results and limits: Between persistent patients, more than 2,500 public clonotypes were shared, exceeding the 800 to 1,000 shared between new patients. Preferential use of TRBV28, TRBJ1-2 and TRBJ2-5 was seen in persistent disease.

Investigators prepared the TCR beta libraries by applying iRepertoire HTBI primers and Arm-PCR of CDR3 regions. TCRdb analysed the multiplex PCR reads with MiXCR anew, one entry per CDR3 protein. Of 400,000 to 550,000 distinct CDR3 sequences listed, under 15% were seen once; the top ten hold roughly a sixth. For this clonotype: Its antigen remains unknown.

Germline loops: CDR1 LNHNV, CDR2 YYDKDF (reference sequence). The CDR3 covers 15 residues. V was pared by 5 bases and J by 3 bases, with 7 bases of the junction left unmatched. Indicated time point: newly diagnosed GD, antithyroid drugs for less than 3 months. Isolated PBMC RNA provided the starting material for the TCR library. This sample also belongs to another study, concerning T cells in Graves' hyperthyroidism and ophthalmopathy. That source reports: The study excluded patients with uncontrolled infection, other autoimmune disease, pregnancy or lactation. The TCR CDR3 first-round RT-PCR relied on the HTBI primer set.

The sequence was obtained from a woman aged 25-40 years with Graves disease. Sample: peripheral blood mononuclear cells (PBMCs), taken at new diagnosis, from a patient treated with antithyroid drugs. The chain combines TRBV15 with TRBJ2-7; 10 bases are shared with TRBD1. The CDR3 DNA is TGTGCCACCAGCGAGAGGGGACAGGGGAACTACGAGCAGTACTTC. It specifies CATSERGQGNYEQYF.